This entry is about one T cell receptor beta chain. The antigen remains undetermined. The source of the sample is a study of vaccination and CD4 T cells after COVID-19. Study in general: Investigators drew the post-COVID samples a median approximately 100 days after diagnosis, with a range of 35 to 161. Post-vaccine sample collection happened at a median of approximately 70 days after dose two, ranging 14 to 241.

V lost 7 bases, J lost 10 bases, and 17 bases stayed unmatched. Germline CDR1 reads MDHEN; CDR2 reads SYDVKM. The CDR3 length is 16 residues. Described treatment: approximately 11-day PBMC culture with coronavirus spike peptide pools or control peptides (ViraFEST assay). Sequence data for DNA of cultured CD4+ T cells were generated by the Oncomine TCR Beta short-read assay. A single record per CDR3 protein comes from TCRdb applying MiXCR to the PCR reads. The sample holds about 14,000 distinct CDR3 sequences, 25% to 40% seen once. Overall study findings and caveats: In convalescent patients, 304 of 307 vaccine-specific clones were mono-reactive for SARS-CoV-2 spike.

The sequence derives from a human donor who had recovered from COVID-19. The chain joins TRBV28 to TRBJ2-1; TRBD2 aligns across 9 bases. The sequencing here drew on CD4+ T cells from blood, cultured in vitro, taken after SARS-CoV-2 vaccination. The CDR3 here is CASTEAGGGGGAEQFF. The CDR3 DNA sequence: TGTGCCAGCACCGAAGCGGGAGGAGGGGGTGGAGCGGAGCAGTTCTTC.